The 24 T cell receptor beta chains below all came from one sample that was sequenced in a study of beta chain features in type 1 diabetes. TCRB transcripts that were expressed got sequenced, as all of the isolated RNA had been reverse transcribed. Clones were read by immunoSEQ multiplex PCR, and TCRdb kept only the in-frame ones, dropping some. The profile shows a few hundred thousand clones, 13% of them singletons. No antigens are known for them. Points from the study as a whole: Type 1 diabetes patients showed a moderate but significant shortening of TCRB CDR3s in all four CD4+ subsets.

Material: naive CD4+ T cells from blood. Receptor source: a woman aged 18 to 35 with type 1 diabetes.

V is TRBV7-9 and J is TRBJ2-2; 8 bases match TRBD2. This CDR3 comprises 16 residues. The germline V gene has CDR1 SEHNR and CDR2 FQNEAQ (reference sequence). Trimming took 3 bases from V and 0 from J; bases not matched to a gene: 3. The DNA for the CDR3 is TGTGCCAGCAGCTTTGGGCGGGAGGCGAACACCGGGGAGCTGTTTTTT. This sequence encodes CASSFGREANTGELFF.

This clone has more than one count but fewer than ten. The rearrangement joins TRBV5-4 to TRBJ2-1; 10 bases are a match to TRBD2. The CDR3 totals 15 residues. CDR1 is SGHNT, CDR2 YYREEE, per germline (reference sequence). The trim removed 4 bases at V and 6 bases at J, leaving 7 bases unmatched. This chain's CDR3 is CASSQTSGTANEQFF. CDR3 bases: TGTGCCAGCAGCCAAACTAGCGGGACCGCCAATGAGCAGTTCTTC.

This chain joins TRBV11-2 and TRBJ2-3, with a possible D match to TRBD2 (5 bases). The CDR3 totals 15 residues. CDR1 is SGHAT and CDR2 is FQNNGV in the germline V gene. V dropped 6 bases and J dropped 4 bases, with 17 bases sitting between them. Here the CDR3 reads CASRAGIIRADTQYF. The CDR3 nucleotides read TGTGCCAGCAGAGCCGGGATAATAAGGGCAGATACGCAGTATTTT.

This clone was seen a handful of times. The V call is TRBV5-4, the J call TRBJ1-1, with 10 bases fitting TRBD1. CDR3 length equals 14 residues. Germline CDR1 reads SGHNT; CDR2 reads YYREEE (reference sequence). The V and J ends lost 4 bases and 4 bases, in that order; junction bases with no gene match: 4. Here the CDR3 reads CASSPDRGLTEAFF. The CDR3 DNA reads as TGTGCCAGCAGCCCCGACAGGGGGCTCACTGAAGCTTTCTTT. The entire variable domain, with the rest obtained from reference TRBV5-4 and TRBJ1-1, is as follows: ETGVTQSPTHLIKTRGQQVTLRCSSQSGHNTVSWYQQALGQGPQFIFQYYREEENGRGNFPPRFSGLQFPNYSSELNVNALELDDSALYLCASSPDRGLTEAFFGQGTRLTVV.

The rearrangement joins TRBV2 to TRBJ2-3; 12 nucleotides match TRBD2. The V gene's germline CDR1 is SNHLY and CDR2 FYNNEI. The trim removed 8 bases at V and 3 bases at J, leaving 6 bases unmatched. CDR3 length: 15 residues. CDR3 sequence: CASRRLAGETDTQYF. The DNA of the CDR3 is TGTGCCAGCCGCAGACTAGCGGGAGAAACAGATACGCAGTATTTT.

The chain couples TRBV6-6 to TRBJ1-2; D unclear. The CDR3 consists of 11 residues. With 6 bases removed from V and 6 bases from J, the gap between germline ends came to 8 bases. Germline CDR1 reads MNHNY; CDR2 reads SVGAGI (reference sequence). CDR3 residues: CASREEDGYTF. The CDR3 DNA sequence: TGTGCCAGCAGGGAGGAAGATGGCTACACCTTC.

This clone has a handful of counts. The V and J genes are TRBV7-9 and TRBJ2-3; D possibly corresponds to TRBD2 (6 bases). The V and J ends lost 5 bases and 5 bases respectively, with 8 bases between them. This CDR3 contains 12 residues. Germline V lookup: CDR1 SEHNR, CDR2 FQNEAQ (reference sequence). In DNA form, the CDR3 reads TGTGCCAGCAGCCTCGGGAGAGATACGCAGTATTTT. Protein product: CASSLGRDTQYF.

The CDR3 coding sequence is TGTGCCAGCAGCGTCAACCCGACCGGGACAGGGGCCTATGGCTACACCTTC. This sequence encodes CASSVNPTGTGAYGYTF. V gene TRBV9 combines with J gene TRBJ1-2; TRBD1 aligns across 10 bases. CDR3 length: 17 amino acids. CDR1 and CDR2 from the germline V gene are SGDLS and YYNGEE. V trimming: 2 bases; J trimming: 4 bases; junction bases outside the gene matches: 11.

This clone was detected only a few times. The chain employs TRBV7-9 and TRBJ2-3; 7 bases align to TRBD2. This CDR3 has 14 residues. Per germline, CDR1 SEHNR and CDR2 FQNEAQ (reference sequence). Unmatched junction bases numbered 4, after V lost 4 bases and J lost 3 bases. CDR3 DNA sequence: TGTGCCAGCAGCTCCCGGGGGGAGACAGATACGCAGTATTTT. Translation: CASSSRGETDTQYF.

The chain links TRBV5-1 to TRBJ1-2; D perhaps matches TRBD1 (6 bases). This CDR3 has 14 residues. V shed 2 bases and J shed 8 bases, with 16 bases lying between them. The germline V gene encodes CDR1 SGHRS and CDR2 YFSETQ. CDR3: CASSFDRSEGGYTF. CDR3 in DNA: TGCGCCAGCAGCTTCGACAGGTCCGAGGGGGGCTACACCTTC.

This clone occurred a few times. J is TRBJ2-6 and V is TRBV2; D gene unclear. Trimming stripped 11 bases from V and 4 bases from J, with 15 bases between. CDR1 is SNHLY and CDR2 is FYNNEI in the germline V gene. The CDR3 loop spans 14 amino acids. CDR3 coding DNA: TGTGCCGGATACAATGGGCGCGGGGCCAACGTCCTGACTTTC. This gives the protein CAGYNGRGANVLTF.

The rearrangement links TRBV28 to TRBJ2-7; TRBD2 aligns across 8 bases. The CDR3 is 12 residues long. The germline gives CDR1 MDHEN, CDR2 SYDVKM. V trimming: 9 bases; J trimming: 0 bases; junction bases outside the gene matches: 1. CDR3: CASGTSSYEQYV. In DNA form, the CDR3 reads TGTGCCAGTGGGACTAGCTCCTACGAGCAGTACGTC.

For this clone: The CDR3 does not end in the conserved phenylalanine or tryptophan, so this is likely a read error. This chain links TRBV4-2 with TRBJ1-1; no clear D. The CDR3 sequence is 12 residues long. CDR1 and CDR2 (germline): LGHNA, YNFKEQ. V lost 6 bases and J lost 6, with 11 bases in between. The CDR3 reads CASRADGAEAFL. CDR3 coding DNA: TGTGCCAGCAGAGCCGATGGAGCTGAAGCTTTCCTT.

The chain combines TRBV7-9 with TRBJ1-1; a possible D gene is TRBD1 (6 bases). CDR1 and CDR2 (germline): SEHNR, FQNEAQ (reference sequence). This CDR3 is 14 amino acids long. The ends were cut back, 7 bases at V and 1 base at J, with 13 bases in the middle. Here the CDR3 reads CASTGTSKNTEAFF. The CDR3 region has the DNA TGTGCCAGCACCGGGACATCCAAGAACACTGAAGCTTTCTTT.

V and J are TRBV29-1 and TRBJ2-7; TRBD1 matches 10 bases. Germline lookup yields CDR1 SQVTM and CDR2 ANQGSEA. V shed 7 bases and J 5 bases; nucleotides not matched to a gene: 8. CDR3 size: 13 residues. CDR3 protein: CSAAGTGAHEQYV. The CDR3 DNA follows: TGCAGCGCCGCCGGGACAGGGGCCCACGAGCAGTACGTC.

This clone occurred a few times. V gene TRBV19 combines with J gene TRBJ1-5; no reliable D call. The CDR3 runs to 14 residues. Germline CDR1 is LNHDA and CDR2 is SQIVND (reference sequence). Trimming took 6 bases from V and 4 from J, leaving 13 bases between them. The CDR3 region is CASSPRPRNQPQHF. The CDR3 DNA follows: TGTGCCAGTAGCCCCCGCCCGAGGAATCAGCCCCAGCATTTT. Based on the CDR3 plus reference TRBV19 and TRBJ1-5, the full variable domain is DGGITQSPKYLFRKEGQNVTLSCEQNLNHDAMYWYRQDPGQGLRLIYYSQIVNDFQKGDIAEGYSVSREKKESFPLTVTSAQKNPTAFYLCASSPRPRNQPQHFGDGTRLSIL.

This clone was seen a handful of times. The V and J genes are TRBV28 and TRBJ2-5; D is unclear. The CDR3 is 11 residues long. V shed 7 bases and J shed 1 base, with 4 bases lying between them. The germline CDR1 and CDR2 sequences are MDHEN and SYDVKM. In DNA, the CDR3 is TGTGCCAGCACCTTCCAAGAGACCCAGTACTTC. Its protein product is CASTFQETQYF.

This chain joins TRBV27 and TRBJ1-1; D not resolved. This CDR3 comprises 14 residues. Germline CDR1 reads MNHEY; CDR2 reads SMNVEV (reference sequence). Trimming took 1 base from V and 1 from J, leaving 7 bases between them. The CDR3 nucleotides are TGTGCCAGCAGTTTATTATCGCGGAACACTGAAGCTTTCTTT. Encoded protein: CASSLLSRNTEAFF.

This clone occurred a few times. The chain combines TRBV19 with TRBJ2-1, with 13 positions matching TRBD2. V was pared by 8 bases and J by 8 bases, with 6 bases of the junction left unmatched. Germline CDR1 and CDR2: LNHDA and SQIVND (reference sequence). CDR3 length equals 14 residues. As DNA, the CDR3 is TGTGCCAGTCGACTAGCGGGAGGTCTCTATGAGCAGTTCTTC. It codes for CASRLAGGLYEQFF.

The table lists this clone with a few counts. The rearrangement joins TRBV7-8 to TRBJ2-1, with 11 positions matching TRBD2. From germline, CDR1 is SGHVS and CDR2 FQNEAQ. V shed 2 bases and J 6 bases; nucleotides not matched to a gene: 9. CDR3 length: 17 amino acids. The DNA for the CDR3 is TGTGCCAGCAGCTTACAGGGACTAGCGGCAGACCCCAATGAGCAGTTCTTC. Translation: CASSLQGLAADPNEQFF.

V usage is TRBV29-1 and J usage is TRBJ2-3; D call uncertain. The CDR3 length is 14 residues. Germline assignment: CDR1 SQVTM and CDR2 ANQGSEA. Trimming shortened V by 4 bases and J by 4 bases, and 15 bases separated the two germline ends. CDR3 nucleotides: TGCAGCGTTGTATTTAATTTACTCCCAGATACGCAGTATTTT. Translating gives CSVVFNLLPDTQYF.

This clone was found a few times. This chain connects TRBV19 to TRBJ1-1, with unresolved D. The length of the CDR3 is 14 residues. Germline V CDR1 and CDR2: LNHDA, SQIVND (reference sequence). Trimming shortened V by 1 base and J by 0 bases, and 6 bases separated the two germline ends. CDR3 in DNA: TGTGCCAGTAGTATAGGGCAGATGAACACTGAAGCTTTCTTT. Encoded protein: CASSIGQMNTEAFF.

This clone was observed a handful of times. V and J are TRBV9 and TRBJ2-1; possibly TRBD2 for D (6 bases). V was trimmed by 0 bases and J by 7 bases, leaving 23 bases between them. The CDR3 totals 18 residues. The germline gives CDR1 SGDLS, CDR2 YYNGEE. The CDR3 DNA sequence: TGTGCCAGCAGCGTAGGGGGAGCGGGCTACCGGGGCGGTAATGAGCAGTTCTTC. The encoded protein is CASSVGGAGYRGGNEQFF.

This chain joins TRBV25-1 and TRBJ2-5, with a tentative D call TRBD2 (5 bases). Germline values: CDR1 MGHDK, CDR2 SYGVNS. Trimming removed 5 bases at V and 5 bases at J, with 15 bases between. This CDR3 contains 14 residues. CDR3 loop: CASSHTSRSETQYF. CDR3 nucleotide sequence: TGTGCCAGCAGTCACACTAGTCGTTCGGAGACCCAGTACTTC.